The source of this TCR beta chain is a study of T cell responses to AZD1222 COVID-19 vaccine. Using immunoSEQ multiplex PCR, the repertoire was profiled, and TCRdb retains in-frame clones only, with some absent. The sample consists of tens of thousands of clones, 65% to 90% of them appearing once. The source is an adult in good health. The specimen was peripheral blood, collected on day 0 of AZD1222 vaccination.

In DNA, the CDR3 is TGTGCCAGCAGCCAACTAGGGACAGGGTCGGTTGAGCAGTTCTTC. Translating gives CASSQLGTGSVEQFF. The chain links TRBV14 to TRBJ2-1, with 9 positions matching TRBD1. The ends lost 2 bases at V and 9 bases at J; junction bases unmatched: 8. The CDR3 contains 15 residues. Germline lookup yields CDR1 SGHDN and CDR2 FVKESK.